One and the same sample provided the 15 T cell receptor beta chains below, sequenced in a study of persistence of HIV-infected CD4 T cells. Antigen specificity for these receptors is unknown. The immunoSEQ assay was version 4, run in survey mode. Libraries were prepared by immunoSEQ multiplex PCR; TCRdb keeps only in-frame clonotypes and omits some of them. Counted here are 35,000 to 40,000 clones, 80% occurring once; the ten biggest clones make up 1.5% to 2%. Stimulation used 10 ug/mL lysate from CMV-infected fibroblasts. CD40L/CD69 double-negative CD45RO-high memory CD4+ T cells were collected. The source was CD4+ T cells sorted from PBMCs after roughly 18-hour stimulation, collected from a patient who received antiretroviral therapy. The source of these receptors is an adult man with HIV who was CMV-seropositive.

The V and J genes are TRBV27 and TRBJ2-1; D possibly corresponds to TRBD2 (6 bases). Germline loops: CDR1 MNHEY, CDR2 SMNVEV (reference sequence). This CDR3 has 14 amino acids. The V gene lost 2 bases and the J gene lost 7 bases, with 12 bases spanning the gap. DNA of the CDR3: TGTGCCAGCAGTTTACGGTTGGAGGGGAATGAGCAGTTCTTC. Translated: CASSLRLEGNEQFF.

This clone was detected only a few times. The chain recombines TRBV11-2 with TRBJ1-2, with 12 bases that match TRBD1. The CDR3 consists of 18 residues. The germline gives CDR1 SGHAT, CDR2 FQNNGV. The ends lost 3 bases at V and 4 bases at J; junction bases unmatched: 12. The DNA of the CDR3 is TGTGCCAGCAGCTTGTTGCCGTCCGGGACAGGGGGCCTCTATGGCTACACCTTC. It codes for CASSLLPSGTGGLYGYTF. Using reference TRBV11-2 and TRBJ1-2 for the parts outside the CDR3, the full variable domain is EAGVAQSPRYKIIEKRQSVAFWCNPISGHATLYWYQQILGQGPKLLIQFQNNGVVDDSQLPKDRFSAERLKGVDSTLKIQPAKLEDSAVYLCASSLLPSGTGGLYGYTFGSGTRLTVV.

V is TRBV2 and J is TRBJ1-6; no firm D call. V lost 3 bases and J 7 bases, leaving 10 bases between the germline ends. CDR1 and CDR2 (germline): SNHLY, FYNNEI. The CDR3 runs to 14 residues. The CDR3 nucleotides are TGTGCCAGCAGTGAGGAAGTAAGGAATTCACCCCTCCACTTT. Its translation is CASSEEVRNSPLHF.

The chain joins TRBV5-1 to TRBJ1-4, with 12 bases matching TRBD1. The ends lost 8 bases at V and 8 bases at J; junction bases unmatched: 4. Germline V lookup: CDR1 SGHRS, CDR2 YFSETQ. This CDR3 comprises 13 residues. CDR3 DNA sequence: TGCGCCAGTTCCGGGACAGGGGGCGAAAAACTGTTTTTT. It codes for CASSGTGGEKLFF.

The genes are TRBV6-5 and TRBJ1-4; possible D gene TRBD1, 5 bases. V shed 6 bases and J shed 6 bases, with 14 bases lying between them. Germline V gene data show CDR1 as MNHEY and CDR2 as SVGAGI. The CDR3 contains 14 residues. The CDR3: CASRDQGWDEKLFF. For the CDR3, the DNA is TGTGCCAGCAGAGATCAGGGTTGGGATGAAAAACTGTTTTTT.

The chain is built from TRBV7-8 and TRBJ2-7; D possibly corresponds to TRBD1 (5 bases). Germline lookup yields CDR1 SGHVS and CDR2 FQNEAQ. The CDR3 consists of 13 residues. V was pared by 4 bases and J by 2 bases, with 9 bases between. The DNA for the CDR3 is TGTGCCAGCAGCTCCCCAGGGCCCTACGAGCAGTACTTC. Its translation: CASSSPGPYEQYF.

The rearrangement uses TRBV5-4 and TRBJ1-2; no clear D gene. The CDR3 totals 15 residues. V was cut by 1 base and J by 5 bases, with 15 bases left in between. In germline, CDR1 is SGHNT, CDR2 YYREEE (reference sequence). The CDR3, as DNA: TGTGCCAGCAGCTTGAATAGGGAGGTTAGATATGGCTACACCTTC. It is translated as CASSLNREVRYGYTF.

The chain is built from TRBV5-1 and TRBJ2-3; D unclear. V was cut by 2 bases and J by 4 bases, with 8 bases left in between. There are 13 residues in the CDR3. Germline V CDR1 and CDR2: SGHRS, YFSETQ. The CDR3 loop is CASSFRPADTQYF. The CDR3 DNA follows: TGCGCCAGCAGCTTCCGCCCAGCAGATACGCAGTATTTT.

The genes are TRBV5-1 and TRBJ2-5, with D perhaps TRBD1 (7 bases). V dropped 4 bases and J dropped 7 bases, with 14 bases sitting between them. Germline V CDR1 and CDR2: SGHRS, YFSETQ. There are 13 residues in the CDR3. The CDR3 DNA reads as TGCGCCAGCAGCGTCGGACAGGAGGGGACCCAGTACTTC. Amino acids: CASSVGQEGTQYF.

V is TRBV6-5 and J is TRBJ1-5; D remains unclear. The V and J ends lost 2 bases and 0 bases respectively, with 11 bases between them. Germline-derived CDR1 and CDR2 are MNHEY and SVGAGI. The CDR3 runs 16 residues. The DNA for the CDR3 is TGTGCCAGCAGTTACGGATCACGCTATAGCAATCAGCCCCAGCATTTT. Translating gives CASSYGSRYSNQPQHF.

J is TRBJ2-1 and V is TRBV28; 11 bases are a match to TRBD1. Looked up from germline, CDR1 is MDHEN and CDR2 is SYDVKM. V dropped 7 bases and J dropped 6; count of bases not matched to a gene: 8. The CDR3 extends over 15 amino acids. CDR3 sequence (DNA): TGTGCCAGCACATGGGGGACAGGGGGTTTCAATGAGCAGTTCTTC. Amino acid sequence: CASTWGTGGFNEQFF.

This clone appeared a few times. The chain has TRBV9 and TRBJ2-2, with D perhaps matching TRBD2 (6 bases). The CDR3 extends over 15 amino acids. The germline gives CDR1 SGDLS, CDR2 YYNGEE. V was trimmed by 4 bases and J by 3 bases, leaving 13 bases between them. CDR3: CASSSMWGDTGELFF. In DNA form, the CDR3 reads TGTGCCAGCAGCAGTATGTGGGGGGACACCGGGGAGCTGTTTTTT.

With regard to this clone: Other DNA sequences in the same sample also yield this CDR3. The CDR3 sequence: CASSTQGTGELFF. CDR3 in DNA: TGTGCCAGTAGTACCCAGGGGACCGGGGAGCTGTTTTTT. The V and J genes are TRBV19 and TRBJ2-2, with a tentative D call TRBD1 (6 bases). The CDR3 is 13 amino acids. Trimming removed 4 bases at V and 5 bases at J, with 8 bases between. Germline loops: CDR1 LNHDA, CDR2 SQIVND (reference sequence).

The V and J genes are TRBV7-2 and TRBJ2-7; TRBD1 agrees at 8 bases. V gave up 3 bases and J gave up 10 bases; unmatched junction bases: 11. Per germline, CDR1 SGHTA and CDR2 FQGNSA. The CDR3 length is 14 residues. The CDR3 protein is CASSFGQGEGYQYF. The CDR3 bases are TGTGCCAGCAGCTTCGGACAGGGCGAGGGTTACCAGTACTTC.

The rearrangement joins TRBV7-2 to TRBJ2-1, with a weak D call TRBD2 (5 bases). The CDR3 covers 13 residues. Trimming took off 1 base at V and 7 bases at J, with 8 bases between the two ends. From germline, CDR1 is SGHTA and CDR2 FQGNSA. This chain's CDR3 is CASSLEQRNEQFF. The CDR3 DNA is TGTGCCAGCAGCTTAGAACAGCGGAATGAGCAGTTCTTC.